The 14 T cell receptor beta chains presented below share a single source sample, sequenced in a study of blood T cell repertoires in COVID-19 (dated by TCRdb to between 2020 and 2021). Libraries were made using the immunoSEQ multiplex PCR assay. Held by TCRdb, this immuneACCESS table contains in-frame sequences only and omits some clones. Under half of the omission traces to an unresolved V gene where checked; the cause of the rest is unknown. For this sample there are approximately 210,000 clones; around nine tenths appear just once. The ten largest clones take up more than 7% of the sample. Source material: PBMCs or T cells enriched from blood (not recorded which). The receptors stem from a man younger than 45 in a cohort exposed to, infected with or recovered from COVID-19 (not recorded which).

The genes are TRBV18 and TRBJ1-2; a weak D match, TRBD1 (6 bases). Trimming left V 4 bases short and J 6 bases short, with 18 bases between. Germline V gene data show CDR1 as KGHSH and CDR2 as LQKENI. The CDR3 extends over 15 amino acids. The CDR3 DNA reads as TGTGCCAGCTCACTGACTTGGACAGACACTAATGGCTACACCTTC. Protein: CASSLTWTDTNGYTF.

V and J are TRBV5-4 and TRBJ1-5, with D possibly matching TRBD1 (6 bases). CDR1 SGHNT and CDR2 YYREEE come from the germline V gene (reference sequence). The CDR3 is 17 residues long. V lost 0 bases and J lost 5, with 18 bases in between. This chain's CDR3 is CASSLAGDGGRDQPQHF. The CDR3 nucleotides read TGTGCCAGCAGCTTGGCAGGGGATGGGGGCAGAGATCAGCCCCAGCATTTT.

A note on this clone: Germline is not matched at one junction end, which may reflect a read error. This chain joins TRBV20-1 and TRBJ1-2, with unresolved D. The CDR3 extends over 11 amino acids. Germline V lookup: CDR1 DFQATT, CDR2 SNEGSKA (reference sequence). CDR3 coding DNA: TGCAGTGCAGAGGATAACAATGGCTACACCTTC. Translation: CSAEDNNGYTF.

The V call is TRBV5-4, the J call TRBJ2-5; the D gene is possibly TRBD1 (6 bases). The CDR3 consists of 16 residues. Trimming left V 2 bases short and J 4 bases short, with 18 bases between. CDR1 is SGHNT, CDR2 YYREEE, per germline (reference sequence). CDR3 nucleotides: TGTGCCAGCAGCTTACGGGACATTGGGGGTTTAGAGACCCAGTACTTC. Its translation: CASSLRDIGGLETQYF.

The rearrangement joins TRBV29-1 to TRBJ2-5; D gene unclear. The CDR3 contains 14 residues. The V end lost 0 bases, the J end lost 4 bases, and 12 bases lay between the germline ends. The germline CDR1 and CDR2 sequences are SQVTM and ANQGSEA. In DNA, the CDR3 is TGCAGCGTTGAAGATGGTCAGATATTAGAGACCCAGTACTTC. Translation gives CSVEDGQILETQYF.

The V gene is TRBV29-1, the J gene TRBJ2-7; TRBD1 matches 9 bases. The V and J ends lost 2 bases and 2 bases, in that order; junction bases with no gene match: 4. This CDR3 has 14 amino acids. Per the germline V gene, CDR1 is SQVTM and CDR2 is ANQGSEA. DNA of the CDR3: TGCAGCGTTGAAATCGGGACAGGGACCTACGAGCAGTACTTC. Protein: CSVEIGTGTYEQYF.

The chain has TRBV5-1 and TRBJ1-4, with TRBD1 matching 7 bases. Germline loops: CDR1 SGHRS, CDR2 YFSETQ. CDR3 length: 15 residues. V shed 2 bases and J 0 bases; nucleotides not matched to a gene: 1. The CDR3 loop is CASSFQGATNEKLFF. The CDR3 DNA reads TGCGCCAGCAGCTTTCAGGGGGCAACTAATGAAAAACTGTTTTTT.

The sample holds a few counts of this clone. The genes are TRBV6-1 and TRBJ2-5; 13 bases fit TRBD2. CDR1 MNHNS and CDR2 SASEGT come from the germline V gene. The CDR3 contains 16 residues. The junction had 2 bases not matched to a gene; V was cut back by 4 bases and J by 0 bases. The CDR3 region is CASSAGLAGYQETQYF. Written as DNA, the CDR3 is TGTGCCAGCAGTGCGGGACTAGCGGGGTACCAAGAGACCCAGTACTTC.

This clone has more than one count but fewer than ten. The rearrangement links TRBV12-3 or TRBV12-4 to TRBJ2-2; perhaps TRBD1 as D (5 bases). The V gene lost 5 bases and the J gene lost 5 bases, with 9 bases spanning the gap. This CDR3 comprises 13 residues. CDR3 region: CASSGYRTGELFF. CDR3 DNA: TGTGCCAGCAGTGGATACAGGACCGGGGAGCTGTTTTTT.

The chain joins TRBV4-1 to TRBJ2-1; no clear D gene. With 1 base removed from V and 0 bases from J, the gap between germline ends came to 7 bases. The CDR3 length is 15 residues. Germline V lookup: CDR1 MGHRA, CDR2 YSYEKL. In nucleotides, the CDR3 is TGCGCCAGCAGCCAAGGGGCCCCCTCCTACAATGAGCAGTTCTTC. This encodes CASSQGAPSYNEQFF.

In DNA, the CDR3 is TGCGCCAGCAGCCAACGGCTAGCGAGTTACGAGCAGTACTTC. Its translation is CASSQRLASYEQYF. The V and J genes are TRBV4-1 and TRBJ2-7; a weak D match, TRBD2 (6 bases). Trimming took 2 bases from V and 4 from J, leaving 12 bases between them. This CDR3 has 14 residues. Per germline, CDR1 MGHRA and CDR2 YSYEKL.

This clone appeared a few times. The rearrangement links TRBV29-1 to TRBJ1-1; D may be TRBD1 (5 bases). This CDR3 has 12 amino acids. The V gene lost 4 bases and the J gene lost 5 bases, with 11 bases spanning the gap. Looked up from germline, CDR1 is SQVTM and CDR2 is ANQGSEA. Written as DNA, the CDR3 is TGCAGCGTTGTTGGGGAGGGGACTGAAGCTTTCTTT. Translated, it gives CSVVGEGTEAFF.

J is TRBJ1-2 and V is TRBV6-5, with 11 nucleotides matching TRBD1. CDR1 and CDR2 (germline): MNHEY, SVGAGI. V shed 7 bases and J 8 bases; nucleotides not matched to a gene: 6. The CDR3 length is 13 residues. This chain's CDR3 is CASTKGQGGGYTF. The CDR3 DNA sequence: TGTGCCAGCACCAAGGGACAGGGGGGCGGCTACACCTTC.

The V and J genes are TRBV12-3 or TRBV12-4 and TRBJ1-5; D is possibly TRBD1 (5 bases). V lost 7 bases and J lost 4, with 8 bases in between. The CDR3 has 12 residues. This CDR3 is CASTGVNQPQHF. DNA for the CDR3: TGTGCCAGCACGGGGGTGAATCAGCCCCAGCATTTT.